Listed below are T cell receptor beta chains from one sample, sequenced in a study of blood T cell repertoires in COVID-19. Produced via immunoSEQ multiplex PCR; TCRdb's table is partial and in-frame only. The data contain 210,000 or so clones, around 80% of them singletons. Material: PBMCs or T cells enriched from blood (not recorded which). These receptors came from a man aged 30 to 39 with acute COVID-19. The CDR3 runs from the conserved cysteine through the conserved F or W. The D gene is left open where the match is weak. Clone size appears in some rows only: once, few, many, or a class for an expanded clone.

- | TRBJ1-6 | - | TRBV25-1 | TGTGCCAGCAGTGAATCCGTGAGCTCCTATAATTCACCCCTCCACTTT | CASSESVSSYNSPLHF
- | TRBJ1-1 | - | TRBV6-5 | TGTGCCAGCACCGCGGGGGCCCATTTAGGTACTGAAGCTTTCTTT | CASTAGAHLGTEAFF
- | TRBJ2-7 | once | TRBV6-5 | TGTGCCAGCAGTTACTCGACTCCTCAGGGCTCCTACGAGCAGTACTTC | CASSYSTPQGSYEQYF
- | TRBJ1-2 | - | TRBV10-2 | TGCGCCAGCAGTGCCTCAGGGCTCTATGGCTACACCTTC | CASSASGLYGYTF
TRBD1 | TRBJ1-5 | few | TRBV28 | TGTGCCAGCAGAAACGCACGACAGGGATCCCACAATCAGCCCCAGCATTTT | CASRNARQGSHNQPQHF
TRBD1 | TRBJ1-6 | - | TRBV14 | TGTGCCAGCAGCCAAGCGACAGGGGGCATTTCACCCCTCCACTTT | CASSQATGGISPLHF
- | TRBJ1-1 | - | TRBV10-1 | TGCGCCAGCAGTGAGGATTCGAACTGGGGCAAAATGAACACTGAAGCTTTCTTT | CASSEDSNWGKMNTEAFF
- | TRBJ1-2 | - | TRBV3-1/TRBV3-2 | TGTGCCAGCAGCTATCAGGGTCCGGGCGATGGCTACACCTTC | CASSYQGPGDGYTF
TRBD2 | TRBJ2-1 | - | TRBV9 | TGTGCCAGCAGCGTACCTCGGGGGGACTACAATGAGCAGTTCTTC | CASSVPRGDYNEQFF
TRBD1 | TRBJ2-2 | - | TRBV10-1 | TGCGCCAGCAGTACAGGGGGGTACACCGGGGAGCTGTTTTTT | CASSTGGYTGELFF
TRBD1 | TRBJ1-2 | - | TRBV19 | TGTGCCAGTAGTATTGGCGTCGGACAGGGACCGTCCTATGGCTACACCTTC | CASSIGVGQGPSYGYTF
- | TRBJ2-7 | once | TRBV13 | TGTGCCAGCAGCTTAGGAACTATCTCCTACGAGCAGTACTTC | CASSLGTISYEQYF
- | TRBJ2-1 | once | TRBV12-3/TRBV12-4 | TGTGCCAGCAGGAACCAGGGAGGAGGGCAGTTCTTC | CASRNQGGGQFF
TRBD2 | TRBJ2-1 | - | TRBV11-2 | TGTGCCAGCAGGCCTCTAGCGGGGGAAAAGCACAATGAGCAGTTCTTC | CASRPLAGEKHNEQFF
TRBD1 | TRBJ2-3 | - | TRBV7-9 | TGTGCCAGCAGCGGGGGACAGGGGGCTTCAGATACGCAGTATTTT | CASSGGQGASDTQYF
- | TRBJ1-6 | once | TRBV19 | TGTGCCACCTCGGGACTGAATAATTCACCCCTCCACTTT | CATSGLNNSPLHF
- | TRBJ1-2 | - | TRBV5-4 | TGTGCCAGCAGCTTGGGGCCCCAGGGGTATGGCTACACCTTC | CASSLGPQGYGYTF
TRBD2 | TRBJ2-1 | few | TRBV13 | TGTGCCAGCAGCGGAGGACTAGCGCCTTACAATGAGCAGTTCTTC | CASSGGLAPYNEQFF
- | TRBJ1-4 | - | TRBV7-9 | TGTGCCAGCAGCCCAGACGGCGGGGAAGGAGAAAAACTGTTTTTT | CASSPDGGEGEKLFF
TRBD1 | TRBJ1-5 | - | TRBV6-1 | TGTGCCAGCAGAGAACAGGGGAATTCAATTACTAGCAATCAGCCCCAGCATTTT | CASREQGNSITSNQPQHF
- | TRBJ1-5 | - | TRBV6-2/TRBV6-3 | TGTGCCAGCAGTTACTCCGGGGGGCATCAGCCCCAGCATTTT | CASSYSGGHQPQHF
- | TRBJ2-3 | - | TRBV11-3 | TGTGCCAGCAGCAGCGGGACAGGATTCACAGATACGCAGTATTTT | CASSSGTGFTDTQYF
- | TRBJ1-5 | - | TRBV6-5 | TGTGCCAGCAGCTCACTTGATCAGCCCCAGCATTTT | CASSSLDQPQHF
- | TRBJ1-2 | - | TRBV3-1/TRBV3-2 | TGTGCCAGCAGCCCCGGAGGCCCTAACTATGGCTACACCTTC | CASSPGGPNYGYTF
TRBD1 | TRBJ2-2 | - | TRBV7-3 | TGTGCCAGCAGGACAGGGGGCGCGAACACCGGGGAGCTGTTTTTT | CASRTGGANTGELFF
- | TRBJ2-5 | - | TRBV5-5 | TGTGCCAGCAGCTTGGTCTTCAGGGGGGAACAAGAGACCCAGTACTTC | CASSLVFRGEQETQYF
TRBD1 | TRBJ2-7 | few | TRBV5-1 | TGCGCCAGCAGCTTGGGGACAGGGGCCTACGAGCAGTACTTC | CASSLGTGAYEQYF
- | TRBJ1-1 | few | TRBV14 | TGTGCCAGCAGCCAAGTATACGGGGGCACTGAAGCTTTCTTT | CASSQVYGGTEAFF
TRBD2 | TRBJ2-5 | - | TRBV3-1/TRBV3-2 | TGTGCCAGCACCCCAACTAGCGGGGGGAAGAAGACCCAGTACTTC | CASTPTSGGKKTQYF
TRBD1 | TRBJ1-5 | - | TRBV4-2 | TGTGCCAGCAGCCAAGATCCGACAGGGAGATCGCCCCAGCATTTT | CASSQDPTGRSPQHF
- | TRBJ2-5 | - | TRBV7-2 | TGTGCCAGCAGCCTGCCGGACTGGAGGTGGGTCCAAGAGACCCAGTACTTC | CASSLPDWRWVQETQYF
- | TRBJ1-2 | - | TRBV27 | TGTGCCAGCAGTCCGTTGTTGGGCTATCAAGGCTACACCTTC | CASSPLLGYQGYTF
- | TRBJ1-4 | - | TRBV2 | TGTGCCAGCAGTGAGTCGGGGTCGGAAAAACTGTTTTTT | CASSESGSEKLFF
TRBD2 | TRBJ2-3 | - | TRBV7-9 | TGTGCCAGCAGCATATCGAGCCAGAGGGGGACTAGTTCAGATACGCAGTATTTT | CASSISSQRGTSSDTQYF
- | TRBJ2-5 | - | TRBV7-2 | TGTGCCAGCAGCTTAATAAGGGGTCGGGAGACCCAGTACTTC | CASSLIRGRETQYF
TRBD1 | TRBJ2-1 | - | TRBV5-6 | TGTGCCAGCAGTACAGGGGCCTCTTACAATGAGCAGTTCTTC | CASSTGASYNEQFF
TRBD2 | TRBJ2-7 | once | TRBV6-5 | TGTGCCAGCAGTTACTCGACTAGCGGGGGCTACGAGCAGTACTTC | CASSYSTSGGYEQYF
- | TRBJ1-1 | - | TRBV11-2 | TGTGCCAGCAGCTCGACAGGTTCGAACACTGAAGCTTTCTTT | CASSSTGSNTEAFF
- | TRBJ2-3 | - | TRBV2 | TGTGCCAGCATGGTAGTTACAGATACGCAGTATTTT | CASMVVTDTQYF
- | TRBJ1-5 | - | TRBV19 | TGTGCCAGTAGTATTTATTTGTCGGTTTATAGCAATCAGCCCCAGCATTTT | CASSIYLSVYSNQPQHF
- | TRBJ1-1 | - | TRBV28 | TGTGCCAGCCGTAGTGTCGGCACTGAAGCTTTCTTT | CASRSVGTEAFF
- | TRBJ2-5 | - | TRBV6-2/TRBV6-3 | TGTGCCAGCAGTTACTCCCACATTGGGAGACAAGAGACCCAGTACTTC | CASSYSHIGRQETQYF
TRBD1 | TRBJ2-3 | - | TRBV11-2 | TGTGCCAGCAGCTCGGTTGATCAGGGGGCGGAAGGAGGAGCTGATACGCAGTATTTT | CASSSVDQGAEGGADTQYF
TRBD2 | TRBJ2-2 | - | TRBV13 | TGTGCCAGCAGCTTTCGGCGACTAGCGGTGTACACCGGGGAGCTGTTTTTT | CASSFRRLAVYTGELFF
TRBD1 | TRBJ1-1 | - | TRBV4-1 | TGCGCCAGCAGCCAATACATAATTGGACAGGGGAACACTGAAGCTTTCTTT | CASSQYIIGQGNTEAFF
TRBD1 | TRBJ1-1 | - | TRBV6-5 | TGTGCCAGCAGTCTGGGACAGGGGGGCACTGAAGCTTTCTTT | CASSLGQGGTEAFF
- | TRBJ2-5 | - | TRBV5-1 | TGCGCCAGCAGCTCGTCCTTGGGCGAGACCCAGTACTTC | CASSSSLGETQYF
- | TRBJ2-1 | - | TRBV19 | TGTGCCAGTAGTTCGACAGCCGAGCAGTTCTTC | CASSSTAEQFF
TRBD1 | TRBJ1-2 | - | TRBV7-6 | TGTGCCAGCAGCCCGACGGACAGGTTATATGGCTACACCTTC | CASSPTDRLYGYTF
- | TRBJ2-7 | - | TRBV6-5 | TGTGCCAGCAGGGACCTCCAACAGGGAAATGCCGAGCAGTACTTC | CASRDLQQGNAEQYF
- | TRBJ2-3 | - | TRBV19 | TGTGCCTCCGGGTTGGATACGCAGTATTTT | CASGLDTQYF
- | TRBJ2-4 | - | TRBV5-6 | TGTGCCAGCAGCCGAGTGTTTCTAGTTGATAAAAACATTCAGTACTTC | CASSRVFLVDKNIQYF
- | TRBJ1-4 | - | TRBV29-1 | TGCAGCGTTGAAGGGGCAGGGCTAAAAAAACTGTTTTTT | CSVEGAGLKKLFF
TRBD1 | TRBJ2-3 | once | TRBV5-1 | TGCGCCAGCAGCTTGGCCGAGGGACAGGGGAAGGATACGCAGTATTTT | CASSLAEGQGKDTQYF
TRBD1 | TRBJ2-1 | - | TRBV27 | TGTGCCAGTTTGGGAACCGGGACAGGGGCCAATGAGCAGTTCTTC | CASLGTGTGANEQFF
- | TRBJ2-1 | - | TRBV16 | TGTGCCAGCAGCCAATTAAAACGACTGCTAGTTGATGAGCAGTTCTTC | CASSQLKRLLVDEQFF
- | TRBJ1-3 | - | TRBV29-1 | TGCAGCGTTGAAGATACAGGATTCTCTGGAAACACCATATATTTT | CSVEDTGFSGNTIYF
TRBD1 | TRBJ2-1 | once | TRBV7-3 | TGTGCCAGCAGCCTCACAGGGGGCTACAATGAGCAGTTCTTC | CASSLTGGYNEQFF
- | TRBJ2-7 | - | TRBV20-1 | TGCAGTGCTAGTTGGAGGACAGCCTCCTACGAGCAGTACTTC | CSASWRTASYEQYF